The 27 T cell receptor beta chains reported below all come from one sample, sequenced in a study of blood T cells in healthy people across ages. Alongside a J-beta primer mix, a sample-barcoded 5' primer served in a second PCR lasting roughly 6 to 11 cycles. TCRdb reprocessed the 5' RACE reads via MiXCR and lists one record per CDR3 protein. The sample holds nearly 800,000 distinct CDR3 sequences, about 56% seen once. Material for sequencing was blood. These receptor sequences come from a man aged 35 to 55 in good health.

This clonotype was counted only a few times. The CDR3 loop is CSARDRGGPYGYTF. The CDR3, as DNA: TGCAGTGCTAGAGATCGTGGAGGGCCCTATGGCTACACCTTC. The gene calls are TRBV20-1 and TRBJ1-2; D unclear. In germline, CDR1 is DFQATT, CDR2 SNEGSKA (reference sequence). The CDR3 is made up of 14 amino acids. Trimming shortened V by 0 bases and J by 4 bases, and 12 bases separated the two germline ends.

The genes are TRBV28 and TRBJ2-7; D uncertain. CDR3 length equals 16 residues. V lost 7 bases and J lost 3, with 22 bases in between. CDR1 is MDHEN and CDR2 is SYDVKM in the germline V gene. The CDR3 DNA reads TGTGCCAGCAACCCCATTACTGGCGGAGCTCTCTACGAGCAGTACTTC. It translates to CASNPITGGALYEQYF.

CDR3 loop: CASSRPPWVDYGYTF. The CDR3 nucleotides read TGTGCCAGCAGCCGACCCCCATGGGTTGACTATGGCTACACCTTC. J is TRBJ1-2 and V is TRBV12-3 or TRBV12-4; D unresolved. Trimming left V 6 bases short and J 3 bases short, with 17 bases between. The CDR3 contains 15 residues.

This chain connects TRBV4-1 to TRBJ2-5; no clear D. V lost 0 bases and J 5 bases, leaving 13 bases between the germline ends. The CDR3 sequence is 15 residues long. Germline V gene sequence: CDR1 MGHRA, CDR2 YSYEKL. In nucleotides, the CDR3 is TGCGCCAGCAGCCAAGATTACTTGGGTGGGGAGACCCAGTACTTC. It translates to CASSQDYLGGETQYF.

This clonotype was seen a few times. The rearrangement joins TRBV11-2 to TRBJ2-5; D might be TRBD1 (7 bases). The closer fit of TRBJ2-7 to the DNA end suggests the J call may be wrong. The CDR3 loop spans 13 amino acids. The germline gives CDR1 SGHAT, CDR2 FQNNGV. CDR3 protein: CASSPRGDYEQYF. The CDR3 bases are TGTGCCAGCAGCCCCAGGGGGGACTACGAGCAGTACTTC.

The rearrangement links TRBV5-1 to TRBJ1-6; 10 nucleotides line up with TRBD1. The J segment lost 10 bases and the V segment lost 0 bases, leaving 4 bases of the junction unmatched. Per germline, CDR1 SGHRS and CDR2 YFSETQ. The CDR3 consists of 15 residues. The CDR3 DNA is TGCGCCAGCAGCTTGGGACAGGGGGCAAACTCACCCCTCCACTTT. Its translation is CASSLGQGANSPLHF.

The chain carries TRBV5-1 and TRBJ2-1; 9 bases are a match to TRBD2. J lost 5 bases, V lost 4 bases, and 10 bases had no gene match. Germline lookup yields CDR1 SGHRS and CDR2 YFSETQ. The CDR3 contains 16 residues. The CDR3 DNA follows: TGCGCCAGCAGCCCGGTGGGCCTAGCGGGGAACAATGAGCAGTTCTTC. It is translated as CASSPVGLAGNNEQFF.

This chain uses TRBV14 with TRBJ1-2, with D hard to call. Germline V gene lookup returns CDR1 SGHDN and CDR2 FVKESK. V was shortened by 1 base and J by 4 bases, with 7 bases between the two germline ends. This CDR3 region has 13 residues. The CDR3 spells CASSQGVGYGYTF. The CDR3 DNA is TGTGCCAGCAGCCAAGGGGTCGGCTATGGCTACACCTTC.

CDR3: CASSYSVPNEQYF. CDR3 nucleotides: TGTGCCAGCAGTTACTCGGTCCCCAACGAGCAGTACTTC. This sequence joins TRBV6-5 and TRBJ2-7; the D is unclear. The V gene lost 0 bases and the J gene lost 5 bases, with 8 bases spanning the gap. Germline V gene sequence: CDR1 MNHEY, CDR2 SVGAGI. This CDR3 is built from 13 residues.

This clonotype was seen just once. The J gene is TRBJ2-4, the V gene TRBV11-1; D may be TRBD1 (6 bases). The J call may not be correct, given that the DNA end is closer to TRBJ2-7. In germline, CDR1 is SGHAT, CDR2 FQDESV (reference sequence). The CDR3 has 14 residues. For the CDR3, the DNA is TGTGCCAGCACCTACGGGCAGGGGCCCTACGAGCAGTACTTC. Amino acids: CASTYGQGPYEQYF.

The chain is built from TRBV7-9 and TRBJ1-2, with 10 bases that match TRBD1. The CDR3 totals 14 residues. After removal of 5 bases from V and 4 bases from J, the junction contained 4 bases not matched to a gene. Germline CDR1 SEHNR, CDR2 FQNEAQ (reference sequence). The CDR3 is CASSVTGGSYGYTF. The CDR3 nucleotides read TGTGCCAGCAGCGTGACAGGGGGCAGCTATGGCTACACCTTC.

This clonotype has just a few counts. The CDR3 region has the DNA TGTGCCAGCAGTTACGGGGGGGGACTAGTAAAACCCTACGAGCAGTACTTC. Amino acids: CASSYGGGLVKPYEQYF. This chain connects TRBV6-5 to TRBJ2-7, with TRBD2 matching over 8 bases. The CDR3 consists of 17 residues. Germline CDR1 is MNHEY and CDR2 is SVGAGI. The ends lost 2 bases at V and 2 bases at J; junction bases unmatched: 11.

This clonotype was counted a few times. The rearrangement uses TRBV7-2 and TRBJ2-5, with TRBD1 matching 8 bases. The CDR3 has 14 amino acids. Germline CDR1 reads SGHTA; CDR2 reads FQGNSA. V shed 3 bases and J 7 bases; nucleotides not matched to a gene: 7. The CDR3 loop is CASSFLMTGVTQYF. As DNA, the CDR3 is TGTGCCAGCAGCTTCCTTATGACAGGGGTGACCCAGTACTTC.

The rearrangement links TRBV7-2 to TRBJ2-1; TRBD1 is a possible D gene (6 bases). V dropped 5 bases and J dropped 4 bases, with 15 bases sitting between them. Germline V gene lookup returns CDR1 SGHTA and CDR2 FQGNSA. The CDR3 has 15 residues. The CDR3 nucleotides are TGTGCCAGCAGCAGCACAGGGCCCCCTTACAATGAGCAGTTCTTC. Its protein is CASSSTGPPYNEQFF. Filled out from reference TRBV7-2 and TRBJ2-1, the complete variable domain reads GAGVSQSPSNKVTEKGKDVELRCDPISGHTALYWYRQSLGQGLEFLIYFQGNSAPDKSGLPSDRFSAERTGGSVSTLTIQRTQQEDSAVYLCASSSTGPPYNEQFFGPGTRLTVL.

The chain has TRBV24-1 and TRBJ2-6; D uncertain. CDR1 KGHDR and CDR2 SFDVKD come from the germline V gene. The CDR3 extends over 15 amino acids. Trimming cost V 4 bases and J 0 bases, with 6 bases left between them. This CDR3 is CATSDPGSGANVLTF. The CDR3 region has the DNA TGTGCCACCAGTGACCCGGGCTCTGGGGCCAACGTCCTGACTTTC.

In its sample, this clonotype was seen many times. The genes are TRBV10-3 and TRBJ2-2, with unresolved D. With 2 bases removed from V and 2 bases from J, the gap between germline ends came to 15 bases. CDR3 length equals 17 residues. Germline CDR1 and CDR2: ENHRY and SYGVKD. The CDR3 is CAISEGGASINTGELFF. Written as DNA, the CDR3 is TGTGCCATCAGTGAGGGTGGCGCCAGTATCAACACCGGGGAGCTGTTTTTT.

Only a few counts were recorded for this clonotype. The rearrangement uses TRBV11-2 and TRBJ2-1; 12 bases fit TRBD2. J lost 6 bases, V lost 4 bases, and 10 bases had no gene match. The germline V gene encodes CDR1 SGHAT and CDR2 FQNNGV. The CDR3 extends over 17 amino acids. The CDR3 DNA reads TGTGCCAGCAGCTCTCAGGGAGGACTAGCGGGAAGCAATGAGCAGTTCTTC. This encodes CASSSQGGLAGSNEQFF.

The sample holds a few counts of this clonotype. The chain has TRBV28 and TRBJ2-5; 7 bases fit TRBD1. The DNA end is a closer match to TRBJ2-7, so the J assignment may be wrong. The CDR3 totals 14 residues. In germline, CDR1 is MDHEN, CDR2 SYDVKM. The CDR3 sequence is CASSGLTGTHEQYF. In nucleotides, the CDR3 is TGTGCCAGCAGCGGTCTGACAGGGACCCACGAGCAGTACTTC.

This chain connects TRBV10-3 to TRBJ2-1; tentative D call: TRBD1 (6 bases). CDR1 and CDR2 (germline): ENHRY, SYGVKD. V lost 1 base to trimming and J lost 9 bases, with 10 bases between them. This CDR3 has 13 residues. Here the CDR3 DNA reads TGTGCCATCAGTGAGTTACAGGGCCTTGAGCAGTTCTTC. Protein sequence: CAISELQGLEQFF.

This clonotype was observed many times. The V and J genes are TRBV4-3 and TRBJ2-7; D uncertain. The CDR3 covers 13 residues. CDR1 and CDR2 (germline): LGHNA, YSLEER. Deletions cut 0 bases from V and 4 bases from J, with 7 bases between. The CDR3 is CASSQDLTYEQYF. In DNA, the CDR3 is TGCGCCAGCAGCCAAGATCTTACTTACGAGCAGTACTTC.

The chain combines TRBV9 with TRBJ2-4, with D perhaps given as TRBD1 or TRBD2 (6 bases each). The J call may be mistaken, given a closer DNA end match to TRBJ2-7. In germline, CDR1 is SGDLS, CDR2 YYNGEE. This CDR3 region has 14 residues. The CDR3 region has the DNA TGTGCCAGCAGCCCGAGGGGGGATTCCTACGAGCAGTACTTC. This encodes CASSPRGDSYEQYF.

V gene TRBV20-1 combines with J gene TRBJ2-3; 11 bases fit TRBD2. Germline-derived CDR1 and CDR2 are DFQATT and SNEGSKA (reference sequence). V shed 6 bases and J 5 bases; nucleotides not matched to a gene: 7. This CDR3 comprises 14 residues. The CDR3 spells CSAQYSGRVDTQYF. The CDR3 DNA sequence: TGCAGTGCACAATATAGCGGGAGGGTAGATACGCAGTATTTT.

The chain carries TRBV12-3 or TRBV12-4 and TRBJ1-2, with unresolved D. Trimming removed 6 bases at V and 5 bases at J, with 13 bases between. The CDR3 covers 13 residues. The CDR3 here is CASSRGALYGYTF. The CDR3, as DNA: TGTGCCAGCAGCCGTGGCGCATTGTATGGCTACACCTTC.

The CDR3 sequence: CAISESIDTNYGYTF. In nucleotides, the CDR3 is TGTGCCATCAGTGAGTCGATTGACACTAACTATGGCTACACCTTC. V gene TRBV10-3 combines with J gene TRBJ1-2; D not certain. The germline V gene encodes CDR1 ENHRY and CDR2 SYGVKD. The V end lost 0 bases, the J end lost 0 bases, and 8 bases lay between the germline ends. This CDR3 comprises 15 residues.

The chain uses TRBV4-3 and TRBJ2-1, with 8 bases identical to TRBD2. Germline-derived CDR1 and CDR2 are LGHNA and YSLEER. The CDR3 runs 16 residues. V gave up 0 bases and J gave up 4 bases; unmatched junction bases: 5. The CDR3 is CASSQDLASGYNEQFF. The CDR3 DNA reads as TGCGCCAGCAGCCAAGATTTGGCTAGCGGGTACAATGAGCAGTTCTTC.

This clonotype was recorded a few times. The rearrangement links TRBV3-1 to TRBJ1-2; D gene uncertain. Trimming pared 5 bases from V and 0 bases from J, leaving 16 bases between. CDR1 is LGHDT, CDR2 YNNKEL, per germline (reference sequence). The CDR3 sequence is 16 residues long. CDR3 bases: TGTGCCAGCAGCTCAAACTGGGTCTCTTCTAACTATGGCTACACCTTC. It encodes CASSSNWVSSNYGYTF.

With respect to this clonotype: An end of the junction does not agree with germline; a read error may underlie this. This rearrangement joins TRBV6-2 or TRBV6-3 to TRBJ2-1; 15 bases fit TRBD2. The length of the CDR3 is 15 residues. CDR1 and CDR2 from the germline V gene are MNHEY and SVGEGT. Here the CDR3 reads CASSRTSGRDNERFF. In nucleotides, the CDR3 is TGTGCCAGCAGCCGGACTAGCGGGAGGGACAATGAGCGGTTCTTC.